This entry concerns a single T cell receptor (beta chain). Bulk CD8+ and CD4+ cells came from magnetic negative isolation; CD8+ TEMRA by FACS. The source of the sample is a study of CD8 T cells in Susac syndrome. In germline, CDR1 is LNHDA, CDR2 SQIVND (reference sequence). The CDR3 is 13 amino acids. V lost 0 bases to trimming and J lost 11 bases, with 11 bases between them. Random hexamers were used to reverse transcribe an amount of about 0.45 to 1 ug RNA. The immunoSEQ assay covered 54 Vbeta and 13 Jbeta segments for CDR3. TCRdb fed the immunoSEQ multiplex PCR reads into MiXCR, producing one record per CDR3 protein. In the table there are some 77,000 distinct CDR3 sequences, 93% of which are singletons.

The material sequenced was CD4+ T cells from PBMCs. The chain recombines TRBV19 with TRBJ1-5; D gene ambiguous. This receptor was obtained from a human donor with Susac syndrome. Written as DNA, the CDR3 is TGTGCCAGTAGTATAGAGGAGCTCGGTACCCAGCATTTT. Amino acids: CASSIEELGTQHF.